Below are 8 T cell receptor beta chains sequenced from a single sample in a study of technical replicates of blood from four donors. The table came from immunoSEQ multiplex PCR; TCRdb's copy has only in-frame clones and leaves some out. The sample records approximately 85,000 clones, around 92% being singletons. Material for sequencing was T cells isolated from PBMCs. These receptors were collected from a human donor in good health.

The chain combines TRBV2 with TRBJ2-2, with TRBD2 matching 11 bases. Germline V gene lookup returns CDR1 SNHLY and CDR2 FYNNEI. Trimming took 7 bases from V and 2 from J; bases not matched to a gene: 3. The CDR3 length is 15 residues. CDR3 DNA sequence: TGTGCCAGCATTGGGACTAGCGGAAACACCGGGGAGCTGTTTTTT. It translates to CASIGTSGNTGELFF.

The chain has TRBV2 and TRBJ2-3; 9 bases are shared with TRBD2. The CDR3 sequence is 16 residues long. Germline-derived CDR1 and CDR2 are SNHLY and FYNNEI. The trim removed 10 bases at V and 4 bases at J, leaving 15 bases unmatched. The CDR3 reads CATGRAASGTADTQYF. In DNA form, the CDR3 reads TGTGCCACCGGGAGGGCGGCTAGCGGGACGGCAGATACGCAGTATTTT.

V gene TRBV19 combines with J gene TRBJ2-2; maybe TRBD2 (6 bases). Germline values: CDR1 LNHDA, CDR2 SQIVND (reference sequence). The CDR3 consists of 15 residues. Trimming removed 5 bases at V and 1 base at J, with 11 bases between. CDR3 in amino acids: CASSAGTGNTGELFF. The CDR3 bases are TGTGCCAGTAGTGCGGGAACAGGGAACACCGGGGAGCTGTTTTTT.

This rearrangement joins TRBV29-1 to TRBJ1-1; the D gene is possibly TRBD1 (5 bases). V lost 4 bases, J lost 8 bases, and 20 bases lay in between. From germline, CDR1 is SQVTM and CDR2 ANQGSEA. The CDR3 is 14 residues long. The CDR3 is CSVVNQGVVLEAFF. CDR3 in DNA: TGCAGCGTTGTGAATCAAGGGGTGGTCCTGGAAGCTTTCTTT. Full variable domain (rest looked up from reference TRBV29-1 and TRBJ1-1): SAVISQKPSRDICQRGTSLTIQCQVDSQVTMMFWYRQQPGQSLTLIATANQGSEATYESGFVIDKFPISRPNLTFSTLTVSNMSPEDSSIYLCSVVNQGVVLEAFFGQGTRLTVV.

This chain links TRBV7-9 with TRBJ2-7, with TRBD2 matching 11 bases. V shed 5 bases, J shed 6 bases, and the junction held 18 bases outside the gene matches. Germline CDR1 is SEHNR and CDR2 is FQNEAQ (reference sequence). This CDR3 is built from 18 residues. The CDR3: CASSTTSGGRARLREQYF. CDR3 DNA: TGTGCCAGCAGCACAACTAGCGGGGGACGAGCCCGACTACGCGAGCAGTACTTC.

The chain couples TRBV20-1 to TRBJ2-5, with D unclear. Gene TRBJ2-7 matches the end of the DNA better, so the J call may be wrong. This CDR3 contains 11 residues. Germline V gene sequence: CDR1 DFQATT, CDR2 SNEGSKA (reference sequence). The CDR3 sequence: CSARPGYEQYF. The CDR3 DNA follows: TGCAGTGCTAGACCAGGCTACGAGCAGTACTTC.

The CDR3 reads CASSQVSGNTIYF. The DNA for the CDR3 is TGTGCCAGCAGCCAAGTAAGCGGAAACACCATATATTTT. V and J are TRBV4-2 and TRBJ1-3; D call uncertain. Germline CDR1 is LGHNA and CDR2 is YNFKEQ. Trimming shortened V by 1 base and J by 4 bases, and 5 bases separated the two germline ends. The length of the CDR3 is 13 residues.

The V gene is TRBV18, the J gene TRBJ2-5, with 8 bases matching TRBD1. The junction had 8 bases not matched to a gene; V was cut back by 4 bases and J by 4 bases. The germline CDR1 and CDR2 sequences are KGHSH and LQKENI. CDR3 length equals 15 residues. This CDR3 reads CASSLFDGQGETQYF. CDR3 in DNA: TGTGCCAGCTCACTCTTCGATGGACAGGGAGAGACCCAGTACTTC.